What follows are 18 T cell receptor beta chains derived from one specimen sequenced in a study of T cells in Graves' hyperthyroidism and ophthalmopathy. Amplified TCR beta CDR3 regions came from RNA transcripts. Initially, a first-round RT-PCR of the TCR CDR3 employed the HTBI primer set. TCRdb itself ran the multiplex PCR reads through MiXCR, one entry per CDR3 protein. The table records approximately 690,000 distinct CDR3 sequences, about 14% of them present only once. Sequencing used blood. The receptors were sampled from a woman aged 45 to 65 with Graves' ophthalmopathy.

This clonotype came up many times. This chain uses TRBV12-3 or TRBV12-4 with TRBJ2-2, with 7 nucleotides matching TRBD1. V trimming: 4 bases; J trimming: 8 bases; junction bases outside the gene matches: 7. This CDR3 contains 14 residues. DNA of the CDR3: TGTGCCAGCAGTTACCCAGGGGGATATGGGGAGCTGTTTTTT. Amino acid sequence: CASSYPGGYGELFF.

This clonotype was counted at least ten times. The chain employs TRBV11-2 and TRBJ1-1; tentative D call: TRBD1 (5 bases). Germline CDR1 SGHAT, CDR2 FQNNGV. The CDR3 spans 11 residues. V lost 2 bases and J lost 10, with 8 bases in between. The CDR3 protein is CASSLIRGAFF. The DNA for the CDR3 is TGTGCCAGCAGCTTAATAAGGGGAGCTTTCTTT.

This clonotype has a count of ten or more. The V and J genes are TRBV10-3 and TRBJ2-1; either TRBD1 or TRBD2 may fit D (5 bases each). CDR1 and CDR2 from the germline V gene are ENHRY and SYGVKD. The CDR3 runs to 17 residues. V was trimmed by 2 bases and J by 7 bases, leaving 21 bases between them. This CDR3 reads CAISEPISGQGLNEQFF. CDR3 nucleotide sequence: TGTGCCATCAGTGAGCCGATTTCGGGGCAGGGATTGAATGAGCAGTTCTTC.

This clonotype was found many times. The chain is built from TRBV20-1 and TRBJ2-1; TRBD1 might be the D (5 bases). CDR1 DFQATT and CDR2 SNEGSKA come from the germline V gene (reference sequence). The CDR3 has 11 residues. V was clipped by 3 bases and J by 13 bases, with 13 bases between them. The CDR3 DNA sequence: TGCAGTGCTAGGGACATCGGGCGACAGTTCTTC. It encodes CSARDIGRQFF.

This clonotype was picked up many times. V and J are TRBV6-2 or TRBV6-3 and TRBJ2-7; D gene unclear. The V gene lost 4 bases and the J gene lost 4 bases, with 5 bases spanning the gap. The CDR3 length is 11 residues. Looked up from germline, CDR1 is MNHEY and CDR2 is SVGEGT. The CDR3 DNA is TGTGCCAGCAGTTTTTATTACGAGCAGTACTTC. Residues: CASSFYYEQYF.

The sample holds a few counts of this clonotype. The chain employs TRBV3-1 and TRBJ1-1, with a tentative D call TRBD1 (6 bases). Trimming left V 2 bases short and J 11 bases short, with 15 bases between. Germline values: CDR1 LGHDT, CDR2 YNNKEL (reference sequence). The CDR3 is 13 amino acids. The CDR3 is CASSQREDSGAFF. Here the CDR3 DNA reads TGTGCCAGCAGCCAAAGGGAGGACAGTGGGGCTTTCTTT.

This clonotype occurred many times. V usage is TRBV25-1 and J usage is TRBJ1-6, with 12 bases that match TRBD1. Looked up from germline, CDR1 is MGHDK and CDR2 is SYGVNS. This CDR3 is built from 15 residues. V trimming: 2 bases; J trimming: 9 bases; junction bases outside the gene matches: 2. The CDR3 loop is CASSEGTGGGSPLHF. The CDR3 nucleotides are TGTGCCAGCAGTGAAGGGACAGGGGGCGGTTCACCCCTCCACTTT.

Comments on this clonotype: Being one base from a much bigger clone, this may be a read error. In DNA, the CDR3 is TGCAGTGCTCCGGACAGGGACGGCTATGGCCACACCTTC. Translating gives CSAPDRDGYGHTF. V usage is TRBV20-1 and J usage is TRBJ1-2; 8 nucleotides match TRBD1. Germline CDR1 is DFQATT and CDR2 is SNEGSKA (reference sequence). The CDR3 has 13 amino acids.

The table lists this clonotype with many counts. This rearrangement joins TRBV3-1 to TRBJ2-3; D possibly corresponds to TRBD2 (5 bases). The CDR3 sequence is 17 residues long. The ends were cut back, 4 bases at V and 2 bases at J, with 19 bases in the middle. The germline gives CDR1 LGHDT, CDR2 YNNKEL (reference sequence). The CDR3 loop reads CASSPLPAGRYTDTQYF. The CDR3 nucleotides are TGTGCCAGCAGCCCACTACCCGCGGGCCGCTACACAGATACGCAGTATTTT.

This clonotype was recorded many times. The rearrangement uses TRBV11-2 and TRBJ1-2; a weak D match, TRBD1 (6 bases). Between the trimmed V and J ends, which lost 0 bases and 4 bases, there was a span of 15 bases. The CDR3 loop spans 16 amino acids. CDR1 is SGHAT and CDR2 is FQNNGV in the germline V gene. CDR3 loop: CASSLEGAQGGYGYTF. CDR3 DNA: TGTGCCAGCAGCTTAGAAGGCGCACAGGGCGGCTATGGCTACACCTTC.

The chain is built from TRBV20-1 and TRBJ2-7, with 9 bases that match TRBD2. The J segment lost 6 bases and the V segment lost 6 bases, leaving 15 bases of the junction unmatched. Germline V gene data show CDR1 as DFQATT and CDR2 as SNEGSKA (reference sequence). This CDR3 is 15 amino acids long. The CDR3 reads CSARTPGLAFLEQYF. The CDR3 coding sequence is TGCAGTGCCCGTACCCCGGGACTAGCTTTCCTCGAGCAGTACTTC.

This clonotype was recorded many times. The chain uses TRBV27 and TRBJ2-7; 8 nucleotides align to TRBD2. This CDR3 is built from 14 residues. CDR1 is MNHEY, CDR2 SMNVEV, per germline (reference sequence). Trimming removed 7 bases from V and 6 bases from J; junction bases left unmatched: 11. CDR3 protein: CASNAAGVGAEQYF. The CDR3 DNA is TGTGCCAGCAACGCAGCGGGAGTTGGCGCCGAGCAGTACTTC.

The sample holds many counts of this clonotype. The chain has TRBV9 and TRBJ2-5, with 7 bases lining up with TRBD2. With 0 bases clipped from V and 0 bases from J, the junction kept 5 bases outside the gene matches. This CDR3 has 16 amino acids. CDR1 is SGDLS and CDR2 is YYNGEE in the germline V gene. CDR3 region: CASSVASGTYQETQYF. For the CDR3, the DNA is TGTGCCAGCAGCGTAGCTAGCGGTACTTACCAAGAGACCCAGTACTTC.

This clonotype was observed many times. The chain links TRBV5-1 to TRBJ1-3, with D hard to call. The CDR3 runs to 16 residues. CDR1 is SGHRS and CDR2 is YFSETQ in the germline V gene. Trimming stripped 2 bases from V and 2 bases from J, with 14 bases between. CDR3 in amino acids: CASSLRTGRTGNTIYF. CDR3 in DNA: TGCGCCAGCAGCTTAAGAACCGGAAGAACTGGAAACACCATATATTTT.

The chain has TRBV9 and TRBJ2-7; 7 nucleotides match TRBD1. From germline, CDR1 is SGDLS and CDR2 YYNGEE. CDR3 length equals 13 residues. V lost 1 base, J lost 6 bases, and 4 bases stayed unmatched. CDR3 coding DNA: TGTGCCAGCAGCGTAAAGGCAGGGGGCGAGCAGTACTTC. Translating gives CASSVKAGGEQYF.

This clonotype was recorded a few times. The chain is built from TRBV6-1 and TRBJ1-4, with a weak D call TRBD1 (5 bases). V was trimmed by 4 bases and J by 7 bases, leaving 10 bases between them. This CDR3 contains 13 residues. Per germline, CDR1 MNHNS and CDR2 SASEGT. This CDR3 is CASSAQGSEKLFF. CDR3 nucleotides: TGTGCCAGCAGTGCGCAGGGTAGTGAAAAACTGTTTTTT.

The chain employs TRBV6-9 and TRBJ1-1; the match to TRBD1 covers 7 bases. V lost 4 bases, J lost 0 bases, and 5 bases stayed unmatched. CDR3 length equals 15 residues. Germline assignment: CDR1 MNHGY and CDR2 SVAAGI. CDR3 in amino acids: CASSSHRGMNTEAFF. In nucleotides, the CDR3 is TGTGCCAGCAGTTCGCACAGGGGTATGAACACTGAAGCTTTCTTT.

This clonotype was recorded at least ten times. CDR3 sequence: CASSLVAGSTHNEQFF. The CDR3 DNA is TGCGCCAGCAGCTTGGTGGCAGGGTCTACTCACAATGAGCAGTTCTTC. J is TRBJ2-1 and V is TRBV5-1; a possible D gene is TRBD1 (5 bases). CDR3 size: 16 residues. Germline V gene data show CDR1 as SGHRS and CDR2 as YFSETQ. V lost 0 bases and J 5 bases, leaving 15 bases between the germline ends. Variable domain in full (rest from reference TRBV5-1 and TRBJ2-1): KAGVTQTPRYLIKTRGQQVTLSCSPISGHRSVSWYQQTPGQGLQFLFEYFSETQRNKGNFPGRFSGRQFSNSRSEMNVSTLELGDSALYLCASSLVAGSTHNEQFFGPGTRLTVL.